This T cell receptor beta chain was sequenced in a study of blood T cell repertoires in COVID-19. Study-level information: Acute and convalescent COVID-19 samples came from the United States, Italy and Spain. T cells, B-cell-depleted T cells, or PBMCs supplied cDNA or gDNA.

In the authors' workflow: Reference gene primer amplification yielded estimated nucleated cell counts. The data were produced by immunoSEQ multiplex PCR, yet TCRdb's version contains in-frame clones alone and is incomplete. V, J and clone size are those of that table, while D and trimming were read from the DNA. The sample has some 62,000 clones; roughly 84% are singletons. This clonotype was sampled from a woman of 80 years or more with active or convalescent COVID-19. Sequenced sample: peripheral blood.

The CDR3 is CSVRYNYGYTF. The CDR3 DNA is TGCAGCGTCAGGTACAACTATGGCTACACCTTC. This rearrangement joins TRBV29-1 to TRBJ1-2; no reliable D call. Trimming pared 6 bases from V and 2 bases from J, leaving 7 bases between. CDR1 SQVTM and CDR2 ANQGSEA come from the germline V gene. The CDR3 has 11 amino acids.